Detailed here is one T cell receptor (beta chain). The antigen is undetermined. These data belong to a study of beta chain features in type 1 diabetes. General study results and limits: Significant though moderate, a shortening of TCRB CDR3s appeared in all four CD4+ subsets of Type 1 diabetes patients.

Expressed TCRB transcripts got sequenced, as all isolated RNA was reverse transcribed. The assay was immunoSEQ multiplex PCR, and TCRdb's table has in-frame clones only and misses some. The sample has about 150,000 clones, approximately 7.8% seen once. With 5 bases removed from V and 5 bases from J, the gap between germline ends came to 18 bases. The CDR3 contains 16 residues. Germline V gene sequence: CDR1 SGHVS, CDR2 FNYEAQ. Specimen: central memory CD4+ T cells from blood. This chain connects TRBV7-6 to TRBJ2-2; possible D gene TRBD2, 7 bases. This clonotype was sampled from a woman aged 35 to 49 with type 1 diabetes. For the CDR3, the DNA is TGTGCCAGCAGCCCGTGGGGCGGGGGCCGAACCGGGGAGCTGTTTTTT. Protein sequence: CASSPWGGGRTGELFF.